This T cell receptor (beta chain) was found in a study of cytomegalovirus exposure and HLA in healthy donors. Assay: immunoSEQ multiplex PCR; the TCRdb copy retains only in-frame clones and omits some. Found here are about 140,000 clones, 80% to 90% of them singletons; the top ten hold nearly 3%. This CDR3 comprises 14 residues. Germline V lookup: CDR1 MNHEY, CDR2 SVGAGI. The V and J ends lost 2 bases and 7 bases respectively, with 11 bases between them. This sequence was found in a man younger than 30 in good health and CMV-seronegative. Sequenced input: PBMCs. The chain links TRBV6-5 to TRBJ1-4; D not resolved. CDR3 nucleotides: TGTGCCAGCAGTTACGAAAGACCGGGTGAAAAACTGTTTTTT. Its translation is CASSYERPGEKLFF.